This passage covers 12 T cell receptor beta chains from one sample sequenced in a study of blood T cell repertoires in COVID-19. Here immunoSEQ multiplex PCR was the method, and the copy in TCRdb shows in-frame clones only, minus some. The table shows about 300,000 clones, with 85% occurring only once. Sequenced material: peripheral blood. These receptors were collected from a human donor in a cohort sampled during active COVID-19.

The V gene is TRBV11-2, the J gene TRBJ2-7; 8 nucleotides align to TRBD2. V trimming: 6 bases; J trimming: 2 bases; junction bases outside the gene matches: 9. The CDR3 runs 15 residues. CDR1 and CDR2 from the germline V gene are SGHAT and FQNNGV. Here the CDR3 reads CASRQRGTRTYEQYF. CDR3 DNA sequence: TGTGCCAGCAGACAGCGGGGGACTAGGACCTACGAGCAGTACTTC.

Here the CDR3 DNA reads TGTGCCAGCAGCCTAGGACAGGGGGCAAGGGGCTCACCCCTCCACTTT. Encoded protein: CASSLGQGARGSPLHF. The J gene is TRBJ1-6, the V gene TRBV7-6, with 11 bases aligning to TRBD1. V gave up 5 bases and J gave up 10 bases; unmatched junction bases: 10. Germline loops: CDR1 SGHVS, CDR2 FNYEAQ. The CDR3 is 16 amino acids.

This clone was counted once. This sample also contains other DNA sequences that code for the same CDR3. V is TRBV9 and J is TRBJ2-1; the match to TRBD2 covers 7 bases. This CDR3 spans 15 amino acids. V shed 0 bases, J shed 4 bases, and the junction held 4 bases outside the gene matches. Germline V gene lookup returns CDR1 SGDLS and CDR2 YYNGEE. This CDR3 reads CASSVASGNYNEQFF. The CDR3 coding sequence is TGTGCCAGCAGCGTAGCTAGCGGTAATTACAATGAGCAGTTCTTC.

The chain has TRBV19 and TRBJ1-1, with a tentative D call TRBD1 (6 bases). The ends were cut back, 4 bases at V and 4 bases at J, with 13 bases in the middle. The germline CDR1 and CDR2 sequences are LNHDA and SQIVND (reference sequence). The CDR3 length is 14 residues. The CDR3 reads CASSTQGVGTEAFF. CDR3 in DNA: TGTGCCAGTAGTACACAGGGTGTCGGCACTGAAGCTTTCTTT.

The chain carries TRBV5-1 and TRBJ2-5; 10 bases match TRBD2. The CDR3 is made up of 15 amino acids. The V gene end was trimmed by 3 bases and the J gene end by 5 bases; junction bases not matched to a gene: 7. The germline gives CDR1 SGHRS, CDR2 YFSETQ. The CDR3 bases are TGCGCCAGCAGCTCGGGAGCAGCGGGAGGGGAGACCCAGTACTTC. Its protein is CASSSGAAGGETQYF.

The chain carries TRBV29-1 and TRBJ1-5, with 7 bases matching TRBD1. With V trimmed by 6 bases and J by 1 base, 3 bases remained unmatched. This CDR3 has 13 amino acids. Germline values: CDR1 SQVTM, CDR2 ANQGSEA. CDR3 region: CSVGTDSNQPQHF. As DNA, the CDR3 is TGCAGCGTAGGGACAGACAGCAATCAGCCCCAGCATTTT.

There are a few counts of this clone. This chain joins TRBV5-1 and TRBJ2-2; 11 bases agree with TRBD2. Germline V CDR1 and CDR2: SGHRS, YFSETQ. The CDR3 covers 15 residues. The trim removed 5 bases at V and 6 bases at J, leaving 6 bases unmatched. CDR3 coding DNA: TGCGCCAGCAGTGATCTAGCGGGAGGACCCGGGGAGCTGTTTTTT. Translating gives CASSDLAGGPGELFF. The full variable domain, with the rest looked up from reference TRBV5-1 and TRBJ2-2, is KAGVTQTPRYLIKTRGQQVTLSCSPISGHRSVSWYQQTPGQGLQFLFEYFSETQRNKGNFPGRFSGRQFSNSRSEMNVSTLELGDSALYLCASSDLAGGPGELFFGEGSRLTVL.

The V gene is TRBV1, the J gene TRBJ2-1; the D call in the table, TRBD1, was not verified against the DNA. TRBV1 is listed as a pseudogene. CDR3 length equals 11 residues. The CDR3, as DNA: TGCACCAGCAGCCAAGGGCTTGAGCAGTTCTTC. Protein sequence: CTSSQGLEQFF.

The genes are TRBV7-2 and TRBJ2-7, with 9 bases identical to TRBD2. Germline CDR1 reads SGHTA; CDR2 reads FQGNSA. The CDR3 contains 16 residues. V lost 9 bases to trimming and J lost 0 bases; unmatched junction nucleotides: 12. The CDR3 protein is CASRPGLAGFSYEQYF. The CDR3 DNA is TGTGCCAGTAGACCGGGGCTAGCGGGATTCTCCTACGAGCAGTACTTC.

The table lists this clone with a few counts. This CDR3 is CASSVKDPGGYNEQFF. DNA for the CDR3: TGTGCCAGCAGCGTAAAAGATCCGGGAGGTTACAATGAGCAGTTCTTC. This chain uses TRBV9 with TRBJ2-1; 7 bases match TRBD2. In germline, CDR1 is SGDLS, CDR2 YYNGEE. The length of the CDR3 is 16 residues. The ends lost 1 base at V and 4 bases at J; junction bases unmatched: 8.

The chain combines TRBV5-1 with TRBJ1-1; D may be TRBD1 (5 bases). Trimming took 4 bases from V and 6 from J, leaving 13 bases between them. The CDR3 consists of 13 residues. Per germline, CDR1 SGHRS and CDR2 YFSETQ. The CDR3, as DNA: TGCGCCAGCAGCCTTTTTGACAGAGCTGAAGCTTTCTTT. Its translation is CASSLFDRAEAFF.

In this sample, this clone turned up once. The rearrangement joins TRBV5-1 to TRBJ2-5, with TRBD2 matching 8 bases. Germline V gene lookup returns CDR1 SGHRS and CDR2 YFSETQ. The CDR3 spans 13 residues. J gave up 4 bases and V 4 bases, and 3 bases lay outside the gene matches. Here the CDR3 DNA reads TGCGCCAGCAGCCGACTAGCGCCAGAGACCCAGTACTTC. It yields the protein CASSRLAPETQYF.